The sequence of this TCR beta chain was determined in a study of blood T cell repertoires in COVID-19. At the level of the study: The United States, Italy and Spain provided the acute and convalescent COVID-19 samples. PBMCs, B-cell-depleted T cells, or T cells provided the cDNA or gDNA that made up the material.

The method was immunoSEQ multiplex PCR; TCRdb's version includes in-frame clones alone and lacks a portion of them. The sample holds some 350,000 clones, approximately 89% seen once. Ages ranged from roughly 18 to 100 years, with residence in 24 US areas. Cohort allocation depended upon clinical history that participants reported. Germline trimming cut 5 bases from V and 4 bases from J; bases unmatched to any gene: 6. The germline V gene has CDR1 SEHNR and CDR2 FQNEAQ (reference sequence). The length of the CDR3 is 15 residues. This rearrangement joins TRBV7-9 to TRBJ2-5; 11 nucleotides align to TRBD2. The clonotype comes from a man aged 25 to 45 who had recovered from COVID-19. Sequenced: PBMCs or T cells enriched from blood (not recorded which). The CDR3 coding sequence is TGTGCCAGCAGCAGCCTTAGCGGGGGGGTAGAGACCCAGTACTTC. Its translation is CASSSLSGGVETQYF.